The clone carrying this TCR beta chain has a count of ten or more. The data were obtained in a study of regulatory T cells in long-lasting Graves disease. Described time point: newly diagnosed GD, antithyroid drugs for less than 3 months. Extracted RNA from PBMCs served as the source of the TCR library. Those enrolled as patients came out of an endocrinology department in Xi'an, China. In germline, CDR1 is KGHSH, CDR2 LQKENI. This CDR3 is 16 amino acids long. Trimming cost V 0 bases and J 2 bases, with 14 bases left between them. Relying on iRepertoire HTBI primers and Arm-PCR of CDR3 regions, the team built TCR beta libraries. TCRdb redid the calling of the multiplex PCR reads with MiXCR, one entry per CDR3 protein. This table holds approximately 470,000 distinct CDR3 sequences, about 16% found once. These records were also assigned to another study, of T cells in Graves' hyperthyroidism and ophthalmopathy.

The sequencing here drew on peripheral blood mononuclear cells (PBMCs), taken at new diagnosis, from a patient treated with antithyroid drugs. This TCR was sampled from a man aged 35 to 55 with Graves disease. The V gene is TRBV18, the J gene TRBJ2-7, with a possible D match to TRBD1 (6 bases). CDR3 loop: CASSPPWAGVTYEQYF. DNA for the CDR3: TGTGCCAGCTCACCACCGTGGGCAGGGGTCACCTACGAGCAGTACTTC.